The clone carrying this T cell receptor beta chain was recorded many times. The entry originates in a study of naive and memory T cell subsets. The SP2 primer and nested alpha and beta constant region primers amplified ligated cDNA in four rounds. Via MiXCR, TCRdb re-called the 5' RACE reads, giving one row per CDR3 protein. The sample yields 50,000 to 60,000 distinct CDR3 sequences, roughly 7.5% seen once. A UMI-containing oligonucleotide was joined by 3' ligation to the TCR cDNA template. The CDR3 totals 16 residues. Germline loops: CDR1 ENHRY, CDR2 SYGVKD. Trimming took 0 bases from V and 6 from J, leaving 17 bases between them.

The TCR sequence derives from a female donor in good health. J is TRBJ1-1 and V is TRBV10-3, with TRBD1 as a possible D gene (5 bases). CDR3 in amino acids: CAISESGKGLRAEAFF. CDR3 nucleotides: TGTGCCATCAGTGAGTCTGGGAAGGGGCTAAGGGCTGAAGCTTTCTTT.